The clone carrying this T cell receptor beta chain is a singleton in its sample. Its target is unknown. Trimming took off 2 bases at V and 8 bases at J, with 10 bases between the two ends. This CDR3 contains 12 residues. Per germline, CDR1 SGDLS and CDR2 YYNGEE. This sample was included in a study of CD4 T cells in relation to SARS-CoV-2 and coronaviruses. Clones were read by immunoSEQ multiplex PCR, and TCRdb kept only the in-frame ones, dropping some. The sample contains about 36,000 clones, more than 65% of which appear only once. This receptor was obtained from an adult with COVID-19. The chain has TRBV9 and TRBJ1-2; D gene uncertain. The sample was memory CD4+ T cells from PBMCs, cultured in vitro. Here the CDR3 reads CASSVGTRGYTF. The CDR3 DNA reads as TGTGCCAGCAGCGTGGGTACCCGGGGCTACACCTTC.